The entry below describes one T cell receptor beta chain. Its antigen is undetermined. This sample stems from a study of blood T cells in healthy people across ages. Broader study findings: When set beside aged donors, long-lived donors presented more naive CD4+ cells and higher diversity.

Isolation yielded PBMCs, at least 6 million per sample, in every case. Next came a second PCR, run for about 6 to 12 cycles, which used a sample-barcoded 5' primer along with a J-beta primer mix. Each cDNA molecule was tagged by a template-switch adaptor with 12 random nucleotides. Each CDR3 protein is one row after TCRdb ran MiXCR on the 5' RACE reads. The table lists approximately 1.5 million distinct CDR3 sequences, 35% to 45% of them singletons, with under 5% in the top ten. This TCR was recovered from a woman between 18 and 29 years old in good health. Sequencing was carried out using blood.

DNA for the CDR3: TGTGCCTGGATTTTCCGGGACAGGGGGGCCTACGAGCAGTACTTC. Translating gives CAWIFRDRGAYEQYF. This chain uses TRBV30 with TRBJ2-7; 11 bases line up with TRBD1. Trimming at V came to 4 bases and at J to 2 bases, leaving 7 bases not matched to a gene. CDR3 length: 15 residues. Germline CDR1 GTSNPN, CDR2 SVGIG (reference sequence).